This T cell receptor beta chain was documented in a study of cytomegalovirus exposure and HLA in healthy donors. 60 Vbeta and 13 Jbeta primers were used in PCR. TCRdb keeps only in-frame clones here, not all; method: immunoSEQ multiplex PCR. Here the sample spans just over 150,000 clones, approximately 85% being singletons. This CDR3 region has 18 residues. The chain has TRBV12-2 and TRBJ2-5; the table's D call of TRBD1 was not tested on the DNA. TRBV12-2 constitutes a pseudogene. The sequenced material came from PBMCs. This TCR came from a man between 18 and 29 years old in good health and CMV-seropositive. The DNA of the CDR3 is TGTGCAAGTCGCTTAGGACAAAGTTTAGACAGATTCCAAGAGACCCAGTACTTC. Translated, it gives CASRLGQSLDRFQETQYF.